This TCR beta chain was captured in a study of shared clonotypes between healthy human individuals. Study-wide background: Used for every donor were three CD4 naive, three CD4 memory, two CD8 naive and one CD8 memory plate. Overall study findings and caveats: Relative to clonotypes present in all four donors, those not shared had lower generation probabilities. Some naive CD4 clonotypes, around 5%, turned up in common across several donors.

The method was immunoSEQ multiplex PCR; TCRdb's version includes in-frame clones alone and lacks a portion of them. The sample yields roughly 2.4 million clones, about 94% seen once. As concerns this clone: Its target is unknown.

Sequencing was performed on naive CD4+ T cells sorted from blood. Subset of the sample: CD45RA+ positively selected. This TCR came from a man younger than 35 in good health.

The CDR3 DNA reads TGTGCCAGCGGGGAACTCCGACGCACAGATACGCAGTATTTT. It codes for CASGELRRTDTQYF. The rearrangement joins TRBV2 to TRBJ2-3; no clear D gene. V dropped 8 bases and J dropped 1 base, with 13 bases sitting between them. The CDR3 covers 14 residues. The germline gives CDR1 SNHLY, CDR2 FYNNEI.